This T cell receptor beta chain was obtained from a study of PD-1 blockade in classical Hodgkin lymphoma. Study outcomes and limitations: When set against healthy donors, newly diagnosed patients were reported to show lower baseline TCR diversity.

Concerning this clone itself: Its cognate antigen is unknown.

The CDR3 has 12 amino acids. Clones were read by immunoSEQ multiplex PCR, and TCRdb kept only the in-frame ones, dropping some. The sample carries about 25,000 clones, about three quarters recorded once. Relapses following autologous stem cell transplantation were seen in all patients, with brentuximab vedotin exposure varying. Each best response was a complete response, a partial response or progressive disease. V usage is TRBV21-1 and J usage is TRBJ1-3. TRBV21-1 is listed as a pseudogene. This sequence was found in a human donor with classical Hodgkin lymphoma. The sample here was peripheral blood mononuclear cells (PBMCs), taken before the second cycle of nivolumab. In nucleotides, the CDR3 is TGTGCCAGCAGCAAAGCCTCGAACACCATATATTTT. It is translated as CASSKASNTIYF.